The source of this TCR beta chain is a study of cytomegalovirus exposure and HLA in healthy donors. Background on the study: Inside one of the first data releases sat some 93 million unique TCRs taken from HLA-typed donors. The study, taken as a whole, reports: Cytomegalovirus association was assigned to some 160 TCR beta chains.

A remark on this clone: Its antigen is not known.

It was with 60 Vbeta and 13 Jbeta primers that the PCR ran. Clones were read by immunoSEQ multiplex PCR, and TCRdb kept only the in-frame ones, dropping some. Of about 120,000 clones detected, 75% appear once; the ten largest clones hold 2.9%. This CDR3 comprises 16 residues. V lost 4 bases and J lost 3, with 16 bases in between. Germline values: CDR1 MNHNY, CDR2 SVGAGI (reference sequence). The genes are TRBV6-6 and TRBJ1-5; D ambiguous. The TCR comes from a woman aged 40 to 50 in good health and CMV-seropositive. Source material: PBMCs. This CDR3 reads CASSLASRELNQPQHF. The CDR3 DNA is TGTGCCAGCAGTTTGGCCTCTAGGGAGCTCAATCAGCCCCAGCATTTT.